This TCR beta chain was obtained from a study of T-cell memory formation after mild COVID-19. The CDR3 consists of 12 residues. Trimming removed 2 bases from V and 3 bases from J, with 2 bases in between. TCRdb re-called the 5' RACE reads through MiXCR, storing one row per CDR3 protein. The sample lists approximately 190,000 distinct CDR3 sequences, 15% to 20% occurring once. Sequencing used PBMCs or a T cell subset sorted from them (not recorded which). The sequence derives from an adult woman who had mild COVID-19 (a few samples of this study predate the infection). Cell type and time point are not known. The chain employs TRBV12-3 or TRBV12-4 and TRBJ1-3; D remains ambiguous. The CDR3, as DNA: TGTGCCAGCAGTTTAAATGGAAACACCATATATTTT. Amino acid sequence: CASSLNGNTIYF.